This TCR beta chain was captured in a study of cytomegalovirus exposure and HLA in healthy donors. Whole-study findings and limits: TCR sequences were mostly rare, though some public TCRs occurred in many donors. In vitro assays verified that three CMV-associated chains recognized CMV antigens specifically.

Amplification used 60 Vbeta primers and 13 Jbeta primers. Sequenced by immunoSEQ multiplex PCR; TCRdb stores in-frame clones only, minus some. The sample lists over 100,000 clones, 55% to 75% occurring once. CDR1 and CDR2 (germline): MNHEY, SMNVEV (reference sequence). The CDR3 has 15 amino acids. A remark on this clone: Its specificity is unknown.

This clonotype was sampled from a man aged 45 to 65 in good health and CMV-seropositive. The chain carries TRBV27 and TRBJ2-5; TRBD2 matches 11 bases. TRBJ2-7 matches the DNA end more closely, so the J call is doubtful. Material for sequencing was PBMCs. The CDR3 sequence: CASSPTSGVSYEQYF. CDR3 bases: TGTGCCAGCAGTCCGACTAGCGGGGTTTCCTACGAGCAGTACTTC.